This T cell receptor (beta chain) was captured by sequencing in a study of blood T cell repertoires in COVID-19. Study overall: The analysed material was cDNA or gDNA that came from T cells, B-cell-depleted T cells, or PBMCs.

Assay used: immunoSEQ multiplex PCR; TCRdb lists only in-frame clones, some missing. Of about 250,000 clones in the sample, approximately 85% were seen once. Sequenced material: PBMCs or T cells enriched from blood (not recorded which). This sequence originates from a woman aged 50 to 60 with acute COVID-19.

The CDR3 region has the DNA TGTGCCAGCAGCTTAGGGAGGGGGCCGGTCTTTTACGAGCAGTACTTC. As protein: CASSLGRGPVFYEQYF. This chain joins TRBV11-2 and TRBJ2-7, with a possible D match to TRBD1 (7 bases). Germline V gene sequence: CDR1 SGHAT, CDR2 FQNNGV. V lost 1 base and J 4 bases, leaving 17 bases between the germline ends. The CDR3 has 16 amino acids.